This T cell receptor beta chain was recovered during a study of T cell responses to AZD1222 COVID-19 vaccine. Second-dose timings of about 4 or about 12 weeks were pooled. Sequencing used immunoSEQ multiplex PCR; TCRdb keeps in-frame clones, though not all of them. This table has 180,000 or so clones, approximately 90% appearing once. General study results and limits: Nearly half of the spike-specific TCRs reportedly recognize variant regions that carry no mutations. Increased Spike-specific TCR breadth and depth were observed after two AZD1222 doses. White British people made up most donors, females outnumbered males, and clonal diversity was possibly underestimated.

Between the trimmed V and J ends, which lost 4 bases and 4 bases, there was a span of 7 bases. CDR3 length: 12 amino acids. Germline V gene data show CDR1 as SQVTM and CDR2 as ANQGSEA. Remarks on this clone: Its antigen is unknown.

Sequenced here: peripheral blood, sampled 28 days after the second AZD1222 dose. This receptor was obtained from an adult who received the AZD1222 COVID-19 vaccine. V and J are TRBV29-1 and TRBJ1-4; D unresolved. The CDR3 reads CSVGGNNEKLFF. The CDR3 DNA reads TGCAGCGTTGGTGGGAATAATGAAAAACTGTTTTTT.